These 28 T cell receptor beta chains originate from one sample sequenced in a study of shared clonotypes between healthy human individuals. Profiling relied on immunoSEQ multiplex PCR, and the TCRdb table lists in-frame clones only, not all of them. The table shows more than 2 million clones, with 90% to 95% occurring only once. Sequenced material: naive CD4+ T cells sorted from blood. The subset here: CD45RA+ positively selected. These receptor sequences come from a man in his late teens or twenties in good health.

This chain links TRBV7-3 with TRBJ1-2, with D unresolved. Germline values: CDR1 SGHTA, CDR2 FQGTGA. The CDR3 totals 13 residues. Trimming shortened V by 4 bases and J by 3 bases, and 9 bases separated the two germline ends. CDR3 amino acids: CASSSLLYYGYTF. CDR3 DNA: TGTGCCAGCAGCTCTCTTCTATACTATGGCTACACCTTC.

Regarding this clone: Compared with germline, one end of the junction differs, possibly owing to a read error. The genes are TRBV7-7 and TRBJ1-4, with no clear D. This CDR3 is built from 13 residues. Germline V lookup: CDR1 SSHAT, CDR2 FNYEAQ (reference sequence). The CDR3 reads CASSKDGFEKLFF. The DNA for the CDR3 is TGTGCTAGCAGCAAGGACGGATTTGAAAAACTGTTTTTT.

CDR3 bases: TGTGCCAGCAGCATTCGGACTAGCGGTAACAATGAGCAGTTCTTC. Amino acid sequence: CASSIRTSGNNEQFF. This chain uses TRBV7-2 with TRBJ2-1; 10 bases map to TRBD2. Germline V gene data show CDR1 as SGHTA and CDR2 as FQGNSA. Trimming at V came to 5 bases and at J to 5 bases, leaving 6 bases not matched to a gene. The CDR3 is 15 amino acids.

Worth noting for this clone: This same CDR3 is encoded by further DNA sequences in the sample. The gene calls are TRBV10-2 and TRBJ1-3, with 7 bases aligning to TRBD1. Germline CDR1 is WSHSY and CDR2 is SAAADI. V lost 7 bases and J lost 2; bases outside the gene matches: 2. The CDR3 covers 13 residues. The CDR3: CASTGQAGNTIYF. In DNA, the CDR3 is TGCGCCAGCACCGGACAGGCTGGAAACACCATATATTTT.

The table lists this clone with a count of one. The chain joins TRBV7-2 to TRBJ2-5; 11 bases align to TRBD1. The CDR3 has 13 residues. Germline CDR1 SGHTA, CDR2 FQGNSA. V dropped 6 bases and J dropped 4; count of bases not matched to a gene: 1. The CDR3 DNA is TGTGCCAGCAGGGACAGGGGGCGAGAGACCCAGTACTTC. Protein sequence: CASRDRGRETQYF.

J is TRBJ1-2 and V is TRBV6-6; 9 bases match TRBD1. With 5 bases clipped from V and 8 bases from J, the junction kept 9 bases outside the gene matches. The CDR3 has 14 amino acids. Germline values: CDR1 MNHNY, CDR2 SVGAGI (reference sequence). The CDR3 region has the DNA TGTGCCAGCAGTCCCACCGGACAGGGGATGGGCTACACCTTC. Protein: CASSPTGQGMGYTF.

J is TRBJ2-1 and V is TRBV6-5; the D gene is possibly TRBD2 (6 bases). The V and J ends lost 6 bases and 8 bases respectively, with 20 bases between them. There are 15 residues in the CDR3. Germline CDR1 and CDR2: MNHEY and SVGAGI. The CDR3 spells CASSRAGLEKYEQFF. The CDR3, as DNA: TGTGCCAGCAGCCGAGCGGGCCTGGAAAAGTATGAGCAGTTCTTC.

This clone has a single count. The chain is built from TRBV4-1 and TRBJ2-2; TRBD2 matches 12 bases. The length of the CDR3 is 16 residues. The ends lost 0 bases at V and 4 bases at J; junction bases unmatched: 0. CDR1 and CDR2 from the germline V gene are MGHRA and YSYEKL. CDR3: CASSQEGLAGTGELFF. DNA of the CDR3: TGCGCCAGCAGCCAAGAGGGACTAGCGGGCACCGGGGAGCTGTTTTTT.

The chain combines TRBV30 with TRBJ2-7; the D is unclear. V was cut by 3 bases and J by 6 bases, with 12 bases left in between. The CDR3 is 12 residues long. Germline assignment: CDR1 GTSNPN and CDR2 SVGIG (reference sequence). In DNA, the CDR3 is TGTGCCTGGAGCCCCTCACGTTTCGAGCAGTACTTC. It encodes CAWSPSRFEQYF.

The rearrangement links TRBV7-9 to TRBJ2-7, with D unresolved. Trimming took off 6 bases at V and 2 bases at J, with 14 bases between the two ends. Per germline, CDR1 SEHNR and CDR2 FQNEAQ (reference sequence). The CDR3 is made up of 14 amino acids. CDR3 protein: CASRPGTGTYEQYF. The CDR3 DNA sequence: TGTGCCAGCAGACCCGGTACTGGAACCTACGAGCAGTACTTC. The variable domain in full, with the rest retrieved from reference TRBV7-9 and TRBJ2-7, is DTGVSQNPRHKITKRGQNVTFRCDPISEHNRLYWYRQTLGQGPEFLTYFQNEAQLEKSRLLSDRFSAERPKGSFSTLEIQRTEQGDSAMYLCASRPGTGTYEQYFGPGTRLTVT.

This chain links TRBV15 with TRBJ2-5, with TRBD1 identical over 7 bases. The length of the CDR3 is 14 residues. The germline gives CDR1 LNHNV, CDR2 YYDKDF (reference sequence). Trimming at V came to 9 bases and at J to 4 bases, leaving 11 bases not matched to a gene. The CDR3 sequence is CATRQGRLGETQYF. The DNA of the CDR3 is TGTGCCACACGACAGGGAAGGCTCGGAGAGACCCAGTACTTC.

This clone has a single count. The chain carries TRBV6-1 and TRBJ1-5; perhaps TRBD1 as D (5 bases). Trimming shortened V by 5 bases and J by 3 bases, and 11 bases separated the two germline ends. The germline gives CDR1 MNHNS, CDR2 SASEGT. This CDR3 region has 14 residues. The CDR3 loop reads CASSSDSNNQPQHF. For the CDR3, the DNA is TGTGCCAGCAGTAGCGACAGCAACAATCAGCCCCAGCATTTT.

The J gene is TRBJ2-7, the V gene TRBV27; a weak D match, TRBD2 (6 bases). CDR1 is MNHEY, CDR2 SMNVEV, per germline (reference sequence). The V end lost 5 bases, the J end lost 3 bases, and 17 bases lay between the germline ends. CDR3 length: 15 amino acids. In nucleotides, the CDR3 is TGTGCCAGCAGTCTAGACCTAGCGTTAAGCTACGAGCAGTACTTC. Residues: CASSLDLALSYEQYF.

The genes are TRBV28 and TRBJ1-1, with a possible D match to TRBD1 (6 bases). CDR1 MDHEN and CDR2 SYDVKM come from the germline V gene. Trimming pared 11 bases from V and 3 bases from J, leaving 22 bases between. The CDR3 runs 15 residues. DNA for the CDR3: TGTGCCTCCTTCCCGGGACATAGAGGGTACACTGAAGCTTTCTTT. Amino acid sequence: CASFPGHRGYTEAFF.

The V gene is TRBV28, the J gene TRBJ1-1; D call uncertain. Germline lookup yields CDR1 MDHEN and CDR2 SYDVKM. V shed 5 bases and J shed 3 bases, with 7 bases lying between them. The CDR3 has 12 amino acids. CDR3 DNA sequence: TGTGCCAGCAGTCCCGTATACACTGAAGCTTTCTTT. Translated: CASSPVYTEAFF.

The V and J genes are TRBV18 and TRBJ1-1; D gene ambiguous. The CDR3 sequence is 18 residues long. Trimming removed 4 bases at V and 0 bases at J, with 21 bases between. The germline V gene has CDR1 KGHSH and CDR2 LQKENI. The DNA of the CDR3 is TGTGCCAGCTCACTTTTTATTTCCGGACCGAACATGAACACTGAAGCTTTCTTT. Translation: CASSLFISGPNMNTEAFF.

This chain links TRBV6-1 with TRBJ2-7; D is perhaps TRBD1 (5 bases). Trimming shortened V by 6 bases and J by 5 bases, and 14 bases separated the two germline ends. The CDR3 has 13 amino acids. CDR1 MNHNS and CDR2 SASEGT come from the germline V gene. CDR3 residues: CASRKAAGNEQYF. In DNA, the CDR3 is TGTGCCAGCAGGAAGGCGGCAGGGAACGAGCAGTACTTC.

The chain employs TRBV10-1 and TRBJ2-5; no firm D call. Trimming shortened V by 4 bases and J by 9 bases, and 9 bases separated the two germline ends. Germline CDR1 is WNHNN and CDR2 is SYGVQD (reference sequence). The CDR3 runs to 11 residues. As DNA, the CDR3 is TGCGCCAGCAGTGGGATTCCGTCCCAGTACTTC. Its translation is CASSGIPSQYF.

The chain recombines TRBV5-4 with TRBJ1-6; the D gene is possibly TRBD1 (5 bases). The CDR3 runs to 15 residues. Germline CDR1 and CDR2: SGHNT and YYREEE (reference sequence). Trimming took 2 bases from V and 8 from J, leaving 14 bases between them. This CDR3 is CASSFDSGLDSPLHF. The CDR3 region has the DNA TGTGCCAGCAGCTTTGATTCGGGGCTGGATTCACCCCTCCACTTT.

The chain combines TRBV6-1 with TRBJ1-5; D ambiguous. Per the germline V gene, CDR1 is MNHNS and CDR2 is SASEGT. The CDR3 runs 16 residues. Trimming left V 1 base short and J 4 bases short, with 14 bases between. CDR3 amino acids: CASSEVASSRNQPQHF. The CDR3 nucleotides read TGTGCCAGCAGTGAAGTTGCCAGCTCGAGAAATCAGCCCCAGCATTTT.

The chain has TRBV29-1 and TRBJ2-7, with 7 bases matching TRBD1. Germline CDR1 reads SQVTM; CDR2 reads ANQGSEA. Trimming cost V 7 bases and J 7 bases; bases outside gene matches: 16. The CDR3 is 14 amino acids. Here the CDR3 reads CSASTGSIYGEQYF. The CDR3 nucleotides are TGCAGCGCCTCGACAGGGTCGATTTATGGGGAGCAGTACTTC.

J is TRBJ1-1 and V is TRBV2; 8 bases match TRBD1. This CDR3 is built from 14 residues. After removal of 6 bases from V and 3 bases from J, the junction contained 6 bases not matched to a gene. Germline assignment: CDR1 SNHLY and CDR2 FYNNEI. CDR3 loop: CASRSRGRDTEAFF. CDR3 in DNA: TGTGCCAGCAGGTCCAGGGGGCGGGACACTGAAGCTTTCTTT.

The table lists this clone with many counts. Relative to the germline gene, one junction end is altered; a read error may explain this. The rearrangement uses TRBV5-1 and TRBJ1-1; no firm D call. Germline V gene sequence: CDR1 SGHRS, CDR2 YFSETQ. This CDR3 region has 13 residues. The CDR3, as DNA: TGCGCCAGCAGCTTGGGAGGGAACCCTGAAGCTTTCTTT. Protein sequence: CASSLGGNPEAFF.

The chain employs TRBV18 and TRBJ1-1; D perhaps matches TRBD1 (5 bases). The CDR3 consists of 15 residues. V gave up 0 bases and J gave up 5 bases, with 13 bases separating them. Germline loops: CDR1 KGHSH, CDR2 LQKENI. For the CDR3, the DNA is TGTGCCAGCTCACCACCCGGGGCGCGGAATACTGAAGCTTTCTTT. This translates into CASSPPGARNTEAFF.

About this clone itself: Other DNA sequences in the sample encode the same CDR3. The J gene is TRBJ2-5, the V gene TRBV7-2; no definite D call. Germline assignment: CDR1 SGHTA and CDR2 FQGNSA. Trimming stripped 1 base from V and 2 bases from J, with 8 bases between. The CDR3 covers 14 residues. Here the CDR3 DNA reads TGTGCCAGCAGCTTAGTTGGTTCTCAAGAGACCCAGTACTTC. Translating gives CASSLVGSQETQYF.

The chain is built from TRBV27 and TRBJ2-1; D might be TRBD2 (5 bases). This CDR3 spans 14 amino acids. Germline V gene sequence: CDR1 MNHEY, CDR2 SMNVEV (reference sequence). Trimming removed 2 bases from V and 7 bases from J, with 12 bases in between. CDR3: CASSLGLATNEQFF. The CDR3 coding sequence is TGTGCCAGCAGTTTAGGGCTAGCCACAAATGAGCAGTTCTTC.

This chain uses TRBV9 with TRBJ2-3, with 13 bases fitting TRBD2. V gave up 0 bases and J gave up 2 bases; unmatched junction bases: 6. The germline CDR1 and CDR2 sequences are SGDLS and YYNGEE. The CDR3 totals 18 residues. The CDR3: CASSVDLGLAGPTDTQYF. The CDR3 region has the DNA TGTGCCAGCAGCGTAGATTTGGGACTAGCGGGGCCCACAGATACGCAGTATTTT.

The gene calls are TRBV23-1 and TRBJ1-6; possibly TRBD1 for D (5 bases). TRBV23-1 is designated an ORF whose function remains uncertain. The CDR3 runs to 18 residues. V was cut by 2 bases and J by 3 bases, with 17 bases left in between. DNA for the CDR3: TGCGCCAGCAGTCAACACAGCCCGGGGGGATTCTATAATTCACCCCTCCACTTT. As protein: CASSQHSPGGFYNSPLHF.